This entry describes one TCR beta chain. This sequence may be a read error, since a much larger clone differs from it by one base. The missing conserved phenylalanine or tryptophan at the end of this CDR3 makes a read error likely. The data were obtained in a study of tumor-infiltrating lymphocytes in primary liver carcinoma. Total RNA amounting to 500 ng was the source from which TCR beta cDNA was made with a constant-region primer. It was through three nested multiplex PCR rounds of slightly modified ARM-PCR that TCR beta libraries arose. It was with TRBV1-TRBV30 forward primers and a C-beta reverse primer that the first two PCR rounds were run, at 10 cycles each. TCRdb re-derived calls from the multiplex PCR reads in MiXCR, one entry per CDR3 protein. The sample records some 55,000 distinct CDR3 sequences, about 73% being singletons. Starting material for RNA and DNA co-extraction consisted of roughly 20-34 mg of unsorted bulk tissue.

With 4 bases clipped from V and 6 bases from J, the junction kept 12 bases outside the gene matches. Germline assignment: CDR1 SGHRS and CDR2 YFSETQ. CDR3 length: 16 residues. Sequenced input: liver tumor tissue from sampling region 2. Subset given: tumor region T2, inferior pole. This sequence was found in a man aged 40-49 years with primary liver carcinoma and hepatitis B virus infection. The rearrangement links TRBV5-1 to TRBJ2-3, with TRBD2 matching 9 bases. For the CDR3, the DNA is TGCGCCAGCAGCCTTGGCCATAGCGGGGGTGAGGATACGCAGTATTAT. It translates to CASSLGHSGGEDTQYY.